The T cell receptor beta chain under discussion was sequenced for a study of shared clonotypes between healthy human individuals. Study context: Those who served as donors were a couple of women and three men between the ages of 18 and 49.

Study-level results: Across a handful of donors, naive CD4 shared roughly 5.1%, naive CD8 over 3%, memory CD4 about 2.4%, memory CD8 around 0.36%.

Sequencing used immunoSEQ multiplex PCR; TCRdb keeps in-frame clones, though not all of them. The top ten hold 0.39% of the sample, which has 2.3 million or so clones, approximately 93% seen once. Details on this clone: Antigen: not known.

The TCR comes from a man between 18 and 29 years old in good health. Some clones in this sample may be carry-over from other donors' samples. Sequencing was carried out using naive CD4+ T cells from PBMCs. Subset in this sample: CD45RA+ positively selected.

The CDR3 coding sequence is TGTGCCAGCAGTGCGCGGACTAGCGGGATTTACGAGCAGTACTTC. Translation gives CASSARTSGIYEQYF. The genes are TRBV6-4 and TRBJ2-7; 12 positions agree with TRBD2. In germline, CDR1 is MRHNA, CDR2 SNTAGT. Trimming cost V 4 bases and J 4 bases; bases outside gene matches: 5. This CDR3 has 15 amino acids.